The 27 T cell receptor beta chains reported below all come from one sample, sequenced in a study of blood T cell repertoires in COVID-19. Some clones are missing from TCRdb's copy, which holds only in-frame ones; the method was immunoSEQ multiplex PCR. The repertoire includes 180,000 or so clones, about four fifths of them detected once, and 11% sits in the top ten. Sample: PBMCs or T cells enriched from blood (not recorded which). Every receptor here comes from a man in his fifties or sixties who had recovered from COVID-19.

This chain links TRBV28 with TRBJ1-6; perhaps TRBD1 as D (6 bases). Germline V gives CDR1 MDHEN, CDR2 SYDVKM. This CDR3 contains 15 residues. Trimming left V 5 bases short and J 7 bases short, with 15 bases between. The DNA for the CDR3 is TGTGCCAGCAGTCGTCTTCAGGGGTCGAATTCACCCCTCCACTTT. It encodes CASSRLQGSNSPLHF.

The gene calls are TRBV27 and TRBJ1-5, with 9 bases that match TRBD1. The CDR3 has 16 amino acids. CDR1 is MNHEY and CDR2 is SMNVEV in the germline V gene (reference sequence). V gave up 8 bases and J gave up 3 bases; unmatched junction bases: 11. The CDR3 DNA reads TGTGCCAGCGCCTACCTTGGGACAGGGTTCAATCAGCCCCAGCATTTT. It specifies CASAYLGTGFNQPQHF.

J is TRBJ1-2 and V is TRBV24-1; D may be TRBD1 (5 bases). Trimming took off 7 bases at V and 4 bases at J, with 9 bases between the two ends. Germline V CDR1 and CDR2: KGHDR, SFDVKD. The CDR3 has 12 amino acids. The CDR3 coding sequence is TGTGCCACCAGCACAGGCCCCTATGGCTACACCTTC. The encoded protein is CATSTGPYGYTF.

The chain joins TRBV9 to TRBJ1-1, with D hard to call. The CDR3 extends over 13 amino acids. The germline CDR1 and CDR2 sequences are SGDLS and YYNGEE. With 4 bases removed from V and 3 bases from J, the gap between germline ends came to 10 bases. CDR3 sequence: CASSFRLDTEAFF. CDR3 nucleotide sequence: TGTGCCAGCAGCTTCAGGTTGGACACTGAAGCTTTCTTT. Full variable domain (remainder filled in from reference TRBV9 and TRBJ1-1): DSGVTQTPKHLITATGQRVTLRCSPRSGDLSVYWYQQSLDQGLQFLIQYYNGEERAKGNILERFSAQQFPDLHSELNLSSLELGDSALYFCASSFRLDTEAFFGQGTRLTVV.

The chain links TRBV15 to TRBJ1-2, with D possibly matching TRBD1 (6 bases). With 3 bases removed from V and 5 bases from J, the gap between germline ends came to 10 bases. Germline lookup yields CDR1 LNHNV and CDR2 YYDKDF (reference sequence). There are 13 residues in the CDR3. The CDR3 protein is CATSSDRLYGYTF. The CDR3 bases are TGTGCCACCAGCAGTGACAGGTTATATGGCTACACCTTC.

The chain combines TRBV29-1 with TRBJ2-3, with 8 nucleotides matching TRBD1. CDR3 length equals 15 residues. The germline gives CDR1 SQVTM, CDR2 ANQGSEA. The V and J ends lost 3 bases and 5 bases, in that order; junction bases with no gene match: 10. The chain's CDR3 is CSVERQGAPKDTQYF. The CDR3 DNA reads TGCAGCGTTGAGAGGCAGGGGGCTCCAAAAGATACGCAGTATTTT.

The rearrangement uses TRBV11-2 and TRBJ2-3; TRBD2 matches 8 bases. The germline V gene has CDR1 SGHAT and CDR2 FQNNGV. The CDR3 totals 14 residues. Losses at the gene ends were 6 bases for V and 2 bases for J; bases not matched to a gene: 4. CDR3 nucleotide sequence: TGTGCCAGCAGTCCGGGGGGGCTCACAGATACGCAGTATTTT. Its translation: CASSPGGLTDTQYF.

The chain couples TRBV5-4 to TRBJ2-7, with 9 positions matching TRBD1. V was pared by 3 bases and J by 2 bases, with 3 bases of the junction left unmatched. Germline CDR1 is SGHNT and CDR2 is YYREEE (reference sequence). The CDR3 extends over 14 amino acids. The CDR3 is CASSSRQGAYEQYF. Written as DNA, the CDR3 is TGTGCCAGCAGCTCGAGACAGGGGGCCTACGAGCAGTACTTC.

V gene TRBV11-2 combines with J gene TRBJ1-5, with D uncertain. V dropped 5 bases and J dropped 2 bases, with 13 bases sitting between them. The CDR3 spans 15 residues. The germline V gene has CDR1 SGHAT and CDR2 FQNNGV. In nucleotides, the CDR3 is TGTGCCAGCAGCAAAAGGGAGGTTGGCAATCAGCCCCAGCATTTT. Its protein is CASSKREVGNQPQHF.

J is TRBJ1-4 and V is TRBV5-4; D remains ambiguous. The germline gives CDR1 SGHNT, CDR2 YYREEE (reference sequence). This CDR3 is built from 15 residues. V dropped 1 base and J dropped 6 bases, with 13 bases sitting between them. CDR3 protein: CASSLSDMKDEKLFF. The DNA for the CDR3 is TGTGCCAGCAGCTTGTCAGACATGAAGGATGAAAAACTGTTTTTT.

The chain is built from TRBV19 and TRBJ1-5; no reliable D call. Per the germline V gene, CDR1 is LNHDA and CDR2 is SQIVND (reference sequence). The CDR3 is made up of 15 amino acids. V gave up 1 base and J gave up 8 bases, with 15 bases separating them. CDR3 in DNA: TGTGCCAGTAGTATAGTGACTAGTTTAAGTGAGCCCCAGCATTTT. Translating gives CASSIVTSLSEPQHF.

The chain combines TRBV9 with TRBJ2-3, with a weak D call TRBD1 (8 bases). V was clipped by 0 bases and J by 0 bases, with 17 bases between them. CDR1 is SGDLS and CDR2 is YYNGEE in the germline V gene. The CDR3 is 18 amino acids. As DNA, the CDR3 is TGTGCCAGCAGCGTAGAAAACAGGGGGGGCGGTAGCACAGATACGCAGTATTTT. This sequence encodes CASSVENRGGGSTDTQYF.

The genes are TRBV28 and TRBJ1-3; the D is unclear. Germline V gene data show CDR1 as MDHEN and CDR2 as SYDVKM. The V and J ends lost 10 bases and 0 bases respectively, with 10 bases between them. The CDR3 length is 13 residues. CDR3 nucleotide sequence: TGTGCCACCCTGACATCCTCTGGAAACACCATATATTTT. This encodes CATLTSSGNTIYF.

In regard to this clone: Distinct nucleotide sequences in the sample also encode this CDR3. The rearrangement uses TRBV29-1 and TRBJ2-5; TRBD2 matches 9 bases. This CDR3 spans 14 amino acids. From germline, CDR1 is SQVTM and CDR2 ANQGSEA. With 4 bases clipped from V and 5 bases from J, the junction kept 8 bases outside the gene matches. The DNA for the CDR3 is TGCAGCGTTGTTGGAGCGGGAGGAGGGGAGACCCAGTACTTC. Translating it yields CSVVGAGGGETQYF.

The CDR3 DNA is TGTGCCAGTCAGAATCCCGGGGCCAACGTCCTGACTTTC. It specifies CASQNPGANVLTF. The genes are TRBV28 and TRBJ2-6; D remains ambiguous. Germline V CDR1 and CDR2: MDHEN, SYDVKM. Trimming shortened V by 9 bases and J by 4 bases, and 10 bases separated the two germline ends. The CDR3 is made up of 13 amino acids.

The chain employs TRBV11-2 and TRBJ2-3, with 7 positions matching TRBD2. The CDR3 is made up of 17 amino acids. The germline gives CDR1 SGHAT, CDR2 FQNNGV. After removal of 3 bases from V and 3 bases from J, the junction contained 12 bases not matched to a gene. The CDR3: CASSFSGSGIGTDTQYF. The DNA for the CDR3 is TGTGCCAGCAGCTTTTCAGGAAGCGGGATAGGTACAGATACGCAGTATTTT.

This chain links TRBV9 with TRBJ2-2, with 12 bases identical to TRBD2. Germline CDR1 and CDR2: SGDLS and YYNGEE. The junction had 2 bases not matched to a gene; V was cut back by 0 bases and J by 5 bases. CDR3 length equals 16 residues. CDR3 sequence reads: CASSVVTSGGTGELFF. CDR3 bases: TGTGCCAGCAGCGTAGTTACTAGCGGGGGGACCGGGGAGCTGTTTTTT.

The chain recombines TRBV6-5 with TRBJ2-1, with a possible D match to TRBD2 (5 bases). The CDR3 length is 14 residues. Germline values: CDR1 MNHEY, CDR2 SVGAGI. V was cut by 6 bases and J by 8 bases, with 17 bases left in between. CDR3 sequence (DNA): TGTGCCAGCAGAACACTAGGTCCAGAGTATGAGCAGTTCTTC. Its protein product is CASRTLGPEYEQFF.

This clone was detected once. The rearrangement links TRBV7-8 to TRBJ2-7, with 8 bases identical to TRBD1. Trimming cost V 5 bases and J 13 bases; bases outside gene matches: 16. The CDR3 runs to 14 residues. Per germline, CDR1 SGHVS and CDR2 FQNEAQ. The DNA for the CDR3 is TGTGCCAGCAGCCTCGCCGTGGACAGGGTGATCCGATACTTC. Translating gives CASSLAVDRVIRYF. The variable domain in full, with the rest retrieved from reference TRBV7-8 and TRBJ2-7, is GAGVSQSPRYKVAKRGQDVALRCDPISGHVSLFWYQQALGQGPEFLTYFQNEAQLDKSGLPSDRFFAERPEGSVSTLKIQRTQQEDSAVYLCASSLAVDRVIRYFGPGTRLTVT.

This sequence joins TRBV28 and TRBJ1-2, with 8 bases lining up with TRBD1. Germline V gives CDR1 MDHEN, CDR2 SYDVKM. This CDR3 is built from 15 residues. The junction had 13 bases not matched to a gene; V was cut back by 5 bases and J by 8 bases. In nucleotides, the CDR3 is TGTGCCAGCAGTACGACAGGGGCGCTGGGAAAAGGCTACACCTTC. It encodes CASSTTGALGKGYTF.

The rearrangement joins TRBV6-5 to TRBJ1-6, with a weak D call TRBD1 (5 bases). Germline CDR1 is MNHEY and CDR2 is SVGAGI. This CDR3 has 16 residues. Trimming took 1 base from V and 4 from J, leaving 11 bases between them. The CDR3 loop is CASSYLRQPYNSPLHF. The CDR3 DNA reads as TGTGCCAGCAGTTACTTGAGACAGCCATATAATTCACCCCTCCACTTT.

The V gene is TRBV5-4, the J gene TRBJ1-2, with a tentative D call TRBD1 (6 bases). This CDR3 comprises 13 residues. Trimming took 3 bases from V and 5 from J, leaving 11 bases between them. Germline V gene sequence: CDR1 SGHNT, CDR2 YYREEE (reference sequence). The CDR3 loop is CASSSADSYGYTF. The CDR3 coding sequence is TGTGCCAGCAGCTCAGCGGACAGTTATGGCTACACCTTC.

J is TRBJ2-3 and V is TRBV5-4; TRBD2 matches 7 bases. The CDR3 has 16 amino acids. The V gene's germline CDR1 is SGHNT and CDR2 YYREEE (reference sequence). V lost 2 bases, J lost 0 bases, and 6 bases stayed unmatched. CDR3 DNA sequence: TGTGCCAGCAGCTTTGGGGGAGGGCCTAGCACAGATACGCAGTATTTT. Encoded protein: CASSFGGGPSTDTQYF.

This chain uses TRBV19 with TRBJ2-1; D gene unclear. Per the germline V gene, CDR1 is LNHDA and CDR2 is SQIVND (reference sequence). The CDR3 sequence is 14 residues long. V shed 5 bases and J shed 7 bases, with 15 bases lying between them. CDR3 sequence: CASSLTDFENEQFF. The CDR3 nucleotides are TGTGCCAGTAGTTTGACCGACTTCGAGAATGAGCAGTTCTTC.

The chain employs TRBV12-3 or TRBV12-4 and TRBJ1-2; D is ambiguous. V lost 7 bases to trimming and J lost 4 bases, with 13 bases between them. The CDR3 runs to 13 residues. Written as DNA, the CDR3 is TGTGCCAGCACCAAATTGAGTCCCTATGGCTACACCTTC. Translating it yields CASTKLSPYGYTF.

This chain uses TRBV9 with TRBJ2-2, with TRBD1 matching 7 bases. The V and J ends lost 4 bases and 1 base, in that order; junction bases with no gene match: 1. Germline CDR1 reads SGDLS; CDR2 reads YYNGEE. This CDR3 has 14 amino acids. For the CDR3, the DNA is TGTGCCAGCAGCAGGACAGGGAACACCGGGGAGCTGTTTTTT. Residues: CASSRTGNTGELFF.

About this clone: At one boundary the junction diverges from the germline segment, which might be a read error. The chain joins TRBV7-7 to TRBJ2-3; D unclear. The CDR3 contains 13 residues. Per germline, CDR1 SSHAT and CDR2 FNYEAQ (reference sequence). CDR3 loop: CASSQTRTDTQYF. The CDR3 DNA is TGTGCTAGCAGCCAAACAAGAACAGATACGCAGTATTTT.